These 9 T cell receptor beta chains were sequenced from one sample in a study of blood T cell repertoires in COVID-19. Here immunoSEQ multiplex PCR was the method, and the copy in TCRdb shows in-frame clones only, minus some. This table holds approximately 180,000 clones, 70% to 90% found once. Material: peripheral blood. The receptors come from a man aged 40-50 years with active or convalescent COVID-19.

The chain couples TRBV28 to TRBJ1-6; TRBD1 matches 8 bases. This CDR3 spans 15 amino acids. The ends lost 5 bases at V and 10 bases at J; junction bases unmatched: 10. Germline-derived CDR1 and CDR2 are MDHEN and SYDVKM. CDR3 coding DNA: TGTGCCAGCAGTACTCTGACAGGGGCCGGATCACCCCTCCACTTT. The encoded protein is CASSTLTGAGSPLHF.

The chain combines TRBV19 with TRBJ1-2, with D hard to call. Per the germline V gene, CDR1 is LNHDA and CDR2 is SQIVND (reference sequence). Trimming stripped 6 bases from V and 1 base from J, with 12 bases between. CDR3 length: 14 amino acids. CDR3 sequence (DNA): TGTGCCAGTAGCGCACAGTGGAATAACTATGGCTACACCTTC. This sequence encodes CASSAQWNNYGYTF.

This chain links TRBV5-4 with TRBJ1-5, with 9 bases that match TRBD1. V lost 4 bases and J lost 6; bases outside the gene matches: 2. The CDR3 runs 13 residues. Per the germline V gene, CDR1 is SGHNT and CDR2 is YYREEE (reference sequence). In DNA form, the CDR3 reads TGTGCCAGCAGCCGGGACAGGGCTCAGCCCCAGCATTTT. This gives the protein CASSRDRAQPQHF. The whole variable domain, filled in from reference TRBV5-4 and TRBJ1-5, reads ETGVTQSPTHLIKTRGQQVTLRCSSQSGHNTVSWYQQALGQGPQFIFQYYREEENGRGNFPPRFSGLQFPNYSSELNVNALELDDSALYLCASSRDRAQPQHFGDGTRLSIL.

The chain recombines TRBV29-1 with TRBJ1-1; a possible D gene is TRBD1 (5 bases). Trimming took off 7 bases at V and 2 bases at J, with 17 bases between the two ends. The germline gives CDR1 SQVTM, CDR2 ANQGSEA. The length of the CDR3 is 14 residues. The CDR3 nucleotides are TGCAGCGCCACACCGACAGCTATTAACACTGAAGCTTTCTTT. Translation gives CSATPTAINTEAFF.

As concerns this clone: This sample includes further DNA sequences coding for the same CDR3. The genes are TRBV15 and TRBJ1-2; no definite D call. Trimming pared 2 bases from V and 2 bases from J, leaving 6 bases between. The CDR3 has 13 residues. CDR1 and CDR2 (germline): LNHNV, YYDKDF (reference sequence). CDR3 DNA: TGTGCCACCAGCAGAACAGAAAACTATGGCTACACCTTC. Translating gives CATSRTENYGYTF.

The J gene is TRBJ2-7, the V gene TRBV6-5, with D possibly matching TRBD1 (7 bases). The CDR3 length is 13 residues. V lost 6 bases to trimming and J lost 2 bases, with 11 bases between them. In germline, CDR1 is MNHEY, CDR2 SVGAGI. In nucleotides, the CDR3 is TGTGCCAGCAGGGCAGGGGGGCCCTACGAGCAGTACTTC. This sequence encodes CASRAGGPYEQYF.

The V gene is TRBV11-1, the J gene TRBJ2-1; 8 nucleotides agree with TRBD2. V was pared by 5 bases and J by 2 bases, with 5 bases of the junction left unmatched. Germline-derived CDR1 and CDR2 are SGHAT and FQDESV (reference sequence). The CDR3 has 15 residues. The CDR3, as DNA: TGTGCCAGCAGCCTATTAGCGGGGACCTACAATGAGCAGTTCTTC. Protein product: CASSLLAGTYNEQFF.

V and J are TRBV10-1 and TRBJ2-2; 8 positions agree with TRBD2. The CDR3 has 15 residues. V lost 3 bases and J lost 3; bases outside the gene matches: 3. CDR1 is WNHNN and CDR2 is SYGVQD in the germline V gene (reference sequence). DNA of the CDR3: TGCGCCAGCAGTGATCCAGCGGGGGACACCGGGGAGCTGTTTTTT. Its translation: CASSDPAGDTGELFF.

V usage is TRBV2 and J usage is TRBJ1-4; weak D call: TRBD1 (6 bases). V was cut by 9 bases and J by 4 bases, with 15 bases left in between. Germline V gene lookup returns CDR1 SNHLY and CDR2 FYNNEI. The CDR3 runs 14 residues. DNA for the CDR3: TGTGCCAGTGATATCCAGGGGATTAATGAAAAACTGTTTTTT. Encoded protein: CASDIQGINEKLFF. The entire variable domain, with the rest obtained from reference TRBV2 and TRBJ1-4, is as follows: EPEVTQTPSHQVTQMGQEVILRCVPISNHLYFYWYRQILGQKVEFLVSFYNNEISEKSEIFDDQFSVERPDGSNFTLKIRSTKLEDSAMYFCASDIQGINEKLFFGSGTQLSVL.